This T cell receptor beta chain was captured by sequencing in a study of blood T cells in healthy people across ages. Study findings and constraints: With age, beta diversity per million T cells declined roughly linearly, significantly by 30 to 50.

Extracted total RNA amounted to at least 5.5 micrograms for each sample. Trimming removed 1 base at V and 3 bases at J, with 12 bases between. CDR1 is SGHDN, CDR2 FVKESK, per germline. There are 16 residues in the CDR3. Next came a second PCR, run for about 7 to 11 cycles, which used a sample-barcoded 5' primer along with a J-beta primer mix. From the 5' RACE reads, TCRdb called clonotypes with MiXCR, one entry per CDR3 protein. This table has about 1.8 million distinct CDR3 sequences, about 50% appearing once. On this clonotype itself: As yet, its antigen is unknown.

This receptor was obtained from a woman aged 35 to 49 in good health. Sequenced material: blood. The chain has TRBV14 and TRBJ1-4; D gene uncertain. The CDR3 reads CASSQVSGLPNEKLFF. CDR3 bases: TGTGCCAGCAGCCAAGTGAGCGGGTTGCCTAATGAAAAACTGTTTTTT.